This TCR beta chain was recovered during a study of CD8+ T cells in alopecia areata. Overall study: Administration of oral tofacitinib to treated patients was at 5 to 10 mg twice daily. Percent of scalp involved defined treated patients' severity scores. Findings of the study overall: An increase in clonality over normal scalp was evident in lesional scalp, especially alopecia totalis/universalis.

As to treatment: oral pan-JAK inhibitor, 5-10 mg twice daily. Alopecia areata patients gave lesional scalp punch biopsies and peripheral blood samples. This CDR3 has 13 residues. V lost 3 bases to trimming and J lost 6 bases; unmatched junction nucleotides: 4. Germline V CDR1 and CDR2: SGHRS, YFSETQ. A remark on this clone: The antigen is unknown.

Following RNA extraction, reverse transcription yielded cDNA that acted as the sequencing template. Method: immunoSEQ multiplex PCR; TCRdb's copy keeps in-frame clones and lacks some. The sample consists of 200,000 or so clones, roughly 60% of them appearing once. The chain combines TRBV5-1 with TRBJ1-2, with 8 bases identical to TRBD1. This specimen consisted of CD4+ T cells sorted from blood, obtained at week 24, from a patient treated with tofacitinib. The TCR comes from a human donor with alopecia areata. DNA of the CDR3: TGCGCCAGCAGCTCGGACAGGGAAAATGGCTACACCTTC. It encodes CASSSDRENGYTF.